This T cell receptor beta chain derives from a study of OX40 agonist ivuxolimab in advanced cancers. This clone was counted a few times. Germline CDR1 is MNHNS and CDR2 is SASEGT. This CDR3 is built from 14 residues. V lost 6 bases to trimming and J lost 5 bases, with 16 bases between them. Repertoires were generated with immunoSEQ multiplex PCR, while TCRdb's copy carries only in-frame clones and drops some. This table holds roughly 28,000 clones, about 90% found once. This rearrangement joins TRBV6-1 to TRBJ1-2; D is possibly TRBD1 (6 bases). The sample consisted of CD4+ or CD8+ T cells sorted from blood, taken in a trial of the OX40 agonist ivuxolimab. This receptor was obtained from an adult with an advanced solid tumor such as melanoma, head and neck, liver or kidney cancer. In DNA, the CDR3 is TGTGCCAGCAGCACAGGGACCGTAGATTATGGCTACACCTTC. Protein: CASSTGTVDYGYTF.